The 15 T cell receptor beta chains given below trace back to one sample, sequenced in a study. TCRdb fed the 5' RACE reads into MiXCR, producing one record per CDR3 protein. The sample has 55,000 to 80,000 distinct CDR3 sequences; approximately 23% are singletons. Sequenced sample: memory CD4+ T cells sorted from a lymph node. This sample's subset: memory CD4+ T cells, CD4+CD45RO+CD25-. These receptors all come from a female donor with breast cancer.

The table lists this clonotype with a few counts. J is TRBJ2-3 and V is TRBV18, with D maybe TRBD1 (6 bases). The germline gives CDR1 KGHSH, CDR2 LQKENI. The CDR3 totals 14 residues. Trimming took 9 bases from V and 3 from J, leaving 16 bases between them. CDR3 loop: CASVPGHRTDTQYF. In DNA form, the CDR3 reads TGTGCCAGTGTTCCGGGACATCGAACAGATACGCAGTATTTT.

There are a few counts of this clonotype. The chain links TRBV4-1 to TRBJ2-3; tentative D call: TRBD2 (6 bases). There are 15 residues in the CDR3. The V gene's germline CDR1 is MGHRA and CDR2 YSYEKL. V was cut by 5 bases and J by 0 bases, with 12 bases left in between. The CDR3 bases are TGCGCCAGCAGCACAAGCGGGCGAAGCACAGATACGCAGTATTTT. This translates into CASSTSGRSTDTQYF.

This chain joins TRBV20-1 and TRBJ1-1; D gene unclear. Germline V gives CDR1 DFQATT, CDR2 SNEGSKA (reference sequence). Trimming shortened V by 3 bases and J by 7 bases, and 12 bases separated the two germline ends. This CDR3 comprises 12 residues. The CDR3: CSARKGSGEAFF. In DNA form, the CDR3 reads TGCAGTGCTAGGAAGGGTTCGGGTGAAGCTTTCTTT.

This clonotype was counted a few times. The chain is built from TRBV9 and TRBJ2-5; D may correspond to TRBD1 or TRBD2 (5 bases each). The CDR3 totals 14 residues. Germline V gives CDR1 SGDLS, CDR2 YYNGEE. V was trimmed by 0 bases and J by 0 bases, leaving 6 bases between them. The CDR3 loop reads CASSVGGNQETQYF. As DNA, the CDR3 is TGTGCCAGCAGCGTAGGGGGGAACCAAGAGACCCAGTACTTC.

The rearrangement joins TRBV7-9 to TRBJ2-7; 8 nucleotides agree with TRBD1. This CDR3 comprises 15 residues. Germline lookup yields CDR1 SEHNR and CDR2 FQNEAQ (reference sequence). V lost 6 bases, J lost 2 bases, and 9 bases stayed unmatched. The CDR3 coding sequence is TGTGCCAGCAGGAAAGAAGGACAGGGAGCCTACGAGCAGTACTTC. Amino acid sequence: CASRKEGQGAYEQYF.

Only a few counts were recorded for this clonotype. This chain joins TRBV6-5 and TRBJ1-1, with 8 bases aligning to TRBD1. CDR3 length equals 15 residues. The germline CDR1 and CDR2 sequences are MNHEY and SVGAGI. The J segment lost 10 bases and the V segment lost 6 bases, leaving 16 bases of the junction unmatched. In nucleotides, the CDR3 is TGTGCCAGCAGGACCCCAGGGGGCGCGGGATCTGGAGCTTTCTTT. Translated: CASRTPGGAGSGAFF.

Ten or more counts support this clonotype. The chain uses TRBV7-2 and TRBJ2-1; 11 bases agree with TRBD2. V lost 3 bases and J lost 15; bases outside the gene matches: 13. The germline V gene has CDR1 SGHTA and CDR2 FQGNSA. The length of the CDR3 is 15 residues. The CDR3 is CASSFTGTSGDGRFF. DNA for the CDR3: TGTGCCAGCAGCTTTACCGGGACTAGCGGCGATGGTCGGTTCTTC.

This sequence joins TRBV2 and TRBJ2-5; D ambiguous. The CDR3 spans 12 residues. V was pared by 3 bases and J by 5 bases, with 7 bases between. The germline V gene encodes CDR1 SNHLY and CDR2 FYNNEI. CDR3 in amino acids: CASSEIEETQYF. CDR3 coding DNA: TGTGCCAGCAGTGAGATTGAGGAGACCCAGTACTTC.

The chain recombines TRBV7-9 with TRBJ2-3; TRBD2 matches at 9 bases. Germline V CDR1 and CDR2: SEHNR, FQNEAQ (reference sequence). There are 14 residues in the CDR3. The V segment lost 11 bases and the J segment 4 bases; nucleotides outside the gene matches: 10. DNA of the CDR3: TGTGCCGGCATCCCGCGGGGGGGTGCAGATACGCAGTATTTT. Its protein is CAGIPRGGADTQYF.

CDR3 sequence: CASSRIQNTDTQYF. The CDR3 DNA reads as TGTGCCAGCTCACGAATCCAGAACACAGATACGCAGTATTTT. J is TRBJ2-3 and V is TRBV18; D is undetermined. The CDR3 runs to 14 residues. V lost 4 bases and J lost 2, with 10 bases in between. Germline CDR1 is KGHSH and CDR2 is LQKENI.

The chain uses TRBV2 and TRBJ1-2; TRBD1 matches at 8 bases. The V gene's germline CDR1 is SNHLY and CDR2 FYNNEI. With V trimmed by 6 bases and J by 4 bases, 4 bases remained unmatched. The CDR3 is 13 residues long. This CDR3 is CASSIDRGYGYTF. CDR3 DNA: TGTGCCAGCAGCATAGACAGGGGCTATGGCTACACCTTC.

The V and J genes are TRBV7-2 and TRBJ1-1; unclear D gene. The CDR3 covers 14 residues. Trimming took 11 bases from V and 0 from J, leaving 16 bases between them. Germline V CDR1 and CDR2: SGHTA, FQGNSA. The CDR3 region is CAAKMGTMNTEAFF. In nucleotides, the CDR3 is TGTGCCGCGAAGATGGGAACCATGAACACTGAAGCTTTCTTT.

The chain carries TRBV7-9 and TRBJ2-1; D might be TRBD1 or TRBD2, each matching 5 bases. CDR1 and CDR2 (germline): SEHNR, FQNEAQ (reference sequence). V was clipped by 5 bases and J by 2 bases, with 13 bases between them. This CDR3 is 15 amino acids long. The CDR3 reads CASSPVRGPYNEQFF. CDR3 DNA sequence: TGTGCCAGCAGCCCAGTACGGGGACCCTACAATGAGCAGTTCTTC.

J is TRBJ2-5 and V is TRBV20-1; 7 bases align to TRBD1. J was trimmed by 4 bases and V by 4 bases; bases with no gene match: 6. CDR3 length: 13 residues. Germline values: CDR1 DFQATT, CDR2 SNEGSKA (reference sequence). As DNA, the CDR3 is TGCAGTGCTAAAGACAGGGTAACAGAGACCCAGTACTTC. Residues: CSAKDRVTETQYF.

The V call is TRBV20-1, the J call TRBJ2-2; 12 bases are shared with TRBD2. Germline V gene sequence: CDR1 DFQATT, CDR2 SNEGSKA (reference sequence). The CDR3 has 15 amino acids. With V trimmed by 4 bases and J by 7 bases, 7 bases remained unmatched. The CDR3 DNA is TGCAGTGCTAACCCTAGCGGGAGGGGGTACGGGGAGCTGTTTTTT. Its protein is CSANPSGRGYGELFF.